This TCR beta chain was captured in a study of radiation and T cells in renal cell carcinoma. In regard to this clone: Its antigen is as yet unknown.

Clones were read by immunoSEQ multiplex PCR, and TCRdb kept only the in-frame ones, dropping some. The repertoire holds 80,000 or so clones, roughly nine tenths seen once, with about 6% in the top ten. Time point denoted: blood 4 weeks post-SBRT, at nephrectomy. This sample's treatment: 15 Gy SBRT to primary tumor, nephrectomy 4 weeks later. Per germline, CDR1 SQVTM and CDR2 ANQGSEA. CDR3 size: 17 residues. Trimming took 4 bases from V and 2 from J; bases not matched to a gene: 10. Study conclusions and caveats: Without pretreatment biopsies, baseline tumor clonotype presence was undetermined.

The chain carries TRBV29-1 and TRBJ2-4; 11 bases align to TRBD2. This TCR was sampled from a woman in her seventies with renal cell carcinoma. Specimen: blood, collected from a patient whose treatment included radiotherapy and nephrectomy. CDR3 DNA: TGCAGCGTTGTTTCGGTAGCGGGGGGGCCGCCCAAAAACATTCAGTACTTC. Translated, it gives CSVVSVAGGPPKNIQYF.